The T cell receptor (beta chain) under discussion was sequenced for a study of blood T cell repertoires in COVID-19. Study at large: Acute and convalescent COVID-19 specimens originated in the United States, Italy and Spain. Sample material is recorded as cDNA or gDNA derived from T cells, B-cell-depleted T cells, or PBMCs.

V was clipped by 7 bases and J by 3 bases, with 13 bases between them. Germline CDR1 reads SNHLY; CDR2 reads FYNNEI. There are 14 residues in the CDR3. During active infection, Seattle patients enrolled and were then monitored through disease. Authors' processing steps: Counts of nucleated cells, estimated from reference gene primer amplification, were obtained. Sequencing used immunoSEQ multiplex PCR; TCRdb keeps in-frame clones, though not all of them. V, J and clone size were drawn from that table, and D and trimming were deduced from the DNA. The sample includes a few hundred thousand clones, approximately 80% of them seen just once.

This clonotype was sampled from a woman older than 75 with COVID-19, enrolled during active disease. The gene calls are TRBV2 and TRBJ1-5; tentatively, D is TRBD1 (5 bases). Sequencing used peripheral blood. The CDR3: CASMRTGDNQPQHF. DNA for the CDR3: TGTGCCAGCATGCGAACGGGGGACAATCAGCCCCAGCATTTT.